A selection of T cell receptor beta chains follows, all from one sample in a study of Graves' ophthalmopathy and Graves' hyperthyroidism. In TCRdb, the multiplex PCR reads were re-called with MiXCR into one record per CDR3 protein. Counted here are around 1.1 million distinct CDR3 sequences, roughly 35% occurring once; the ten biggest clones make up 11%. Input material: peripheral blood or thyroid tissue (not recorded which). These receptors were collected from an adult man with Graves' hyperthyroidism. CDR3s include the opening cysteine and the closing phenylalanine or tryptophan. Fields, in order: clone size, D gene, J gene, V gene, CDR3 protein, CDR3 DNA. The D gene is left open where the match is weak. Size values are once, few and many counts, or a class for expanded clones, and some rows have none.

abundance: few
d_gene: NA
j_gene: TRBJ2-3
v_gene: TRBV4-3
CDR3aa: CASSQDPPPSTDTQYF
CDR3nt: TGCGCCAGCAGCCAAGATCCCCCCCCAAGCACAGATACGCAGTATTTT

abundance: NA
d_gene: NA
j_gene: TRBJ1-3
v_gene: TRBV5-5
CDR3aa: CASSQSFRGTGNTIYF
CDR3nt: TGTGCCAGCAGCCAGAGTTTCAGGGGAACTGGAAACACCATATATTTT

abundance: NA
d_gene: NA
j_gene: TRBJ2-7
v_gene: TRBV24-1
CDR3aa: CATSDSRVDTYEQYF
CDR3nt: TGTGCCACCAGTGATTCCAGGGTAGATACCTACGAGCAGTACTTC

abundance: NA
d_gene: NA
j_gene: TRBJ1-5
v_gene: TRBV4-1
CDR3aa: CASSQDGAVYSNQPQHF
CDR3nt: TGTGCCAGCAGCCAAGATGGGGCAGTTTATAGCAATCAGCCCCAGCATTTT

abundance: many
d_gene: TRBD1
j_gene: TRBJ1-5
v_gene: TRBV29-1
CDR3aa: CSVVDREAQHF
CDR3nt: TGCAGCGTTGTGGACAGGGAAGCCCAGCATTTT

abundance: once
d_gene: NA
j_gene: TRBJ2-2
v_gene: TRBV13
CDR3aa: CASSYPGYTGELFF
CDR3nt: TGTGCCAGCAGTTACCCAGGATACACCGGGGAGCTGTTTTTT

abundance: many
d_gene: NA
j_gene: TRBJ1-3
v_gene: TRBV4-1
CDR3aa: CASSPTGGTIYF
CDR3nt: TGCGCCAGCAGCCCCACCGGGGGCACCATATATTTT

abundance: NA
d_gene: TRBD1
j_gene: TRBJ1-1
v_gene: TRBV9
CDR3aa: CASSVRDSYTEAFF
CDR3nt: TGTGCCAGCAGCGTCCGGGACAGCTACACTGAAGCTTTCTTT

abundance: NA
d_gene: TRBD1
j_gene: TRBJ1-2
v_gene: TRBV15
CDR3aa: CATSRVKGAVDGYTF
CDR3nt: TGTGCCACCAGCAGAGTGAAGGGGGCCGTGGATGGCTACACCTTC

abundance: NA
d_gene: NA
j_gene: TRBJ1-1
v_gene: TRBV18
CDR3aa: CASSPEQSSTEAFF
CDR3nt: TGTGCCAGCTCACCAGAACAGTCTTCCACTGAAGCTTTCTTT

abundance: NA
d_gene: NA
j_gene: TRBJ1-2
v_gene: TRBV19
CDR3aa: CASSIREGNYGYTF
CDR3nt: TGTGCCAGTAGTATCCGGGAAGGCAACTATGGCTACACCTTC

abundance: NA
d_gene: TRBD1
j_gene: TRBJ1-2
v_gene: TRBV5-1
CDR3aa: CASSLTGTGWRGYTF
CDR3nt: TGCGCCAGCAGCCTTACCGGGACAGGGTGGAGAGGCTACACCTTC

abundance: NA
d_gene: NA
j_gene: TRBJ2-7
v_gene: TRBV10-2
CDR3aa: CASSDIWTAYEQYF
CDR3nt: TGCGCCAGCAGTGATATTTGGACAGCCTACGAGCAGTACTTC

abundance: NA
d_gene: TRBD2
j_gene: TRBJ2-5
v_gene: TRBV5-4
CDR3aa: CASSVAGDQTQYF
CDR3nt: TGTGCCAGCAGCGTAGCGGGGGATCAGACCCAGTACTTC

abundance: many
d_gene: NA
j_gene: TRBJ2-5
v_gene: TRBV5-8
CDR3aa: CASSPGRIRETQYF
CDR3nt: TGTGCCAGCAGCCCGGGACGGATTAGGGAGACCCAGTACTTC

abundance: NA
d_gene: NA
j_gene: TRBJ2-7
v_gene: TRBV6-2/TRBV6-3
CDR3aa: CASSWVTGPYEQYF
CDR3nt: TGTGCCAGCAGTTGGGTGACAGGCCCCTACGAGCAGTACTTC

abundance: many
d_gene: TRBD1
j_gene: TRBJ1-6
v_gene: TRBV6-5
CDR3aa: CASTYDRVSPLHF
CDR3nt: TGTGCCAGCACCTACGACAGGGTTTCACCCCTCCACTTT

abundance: NA
d_gene: TRBD1
j_gene: TRBJ2-5
v_gene: TRBV7-3
CDR3aa: CASRKTGKETQYF
CDR3nt: TGTGCCAGCAGAAAGACAGGGAAAGAGACCCAGTACTTC

abundance: NA
d_gene: NA
j_gene: TRBJ2-5
v_gene: TRBV5-4
CDR3aa: CASSFPGGETQHF
CDR3nt: TGTGCCAGCAGCTTTCCTGGGGGAGAGACCCAGCACTTC

abundance: NA
d_gene: NA
j_gene: TRBJ1-1
v_gene: TRBV9
CDR3aa: CASSPRAGVETEAFF
CDR3nt: TGTGCCAGCAGCCCCCGGGCAGGGGTCGAAACTGAAGCTTTCTTT

abundance: NA
d_gene: TRBD2
j_gene: TRBJ2-1
v_gene: TRBV19
CDR3aa: CASSMGAAASGDEQFF
CDR3nt: TGTGCCAGTAGTATGGGAGCCGCGGCTAGCGGGGATGAGCAGTTCTTC

abundance: NA
d_gene: NA
j_gene: TRBJ1-1
v_gene: TRBV29-1
CDR3aa: CSVVVQVDTEAFF
CDR3nt: TGCAGCGTTGTTGTCCAGGTAGACACTGAAGCTTTCTTT

abundance: NA
d_gene: NA
j_gene: TRBJ2-7
v_gene: TRBV9
CDR3aa: CASSPWSGFDEQYF
CDR3nt: TGTGCCAGCAGCCCGTGGTCAGGGTTCGACGAGCAGTACTTC

abundance: NA
d_gene: NA
j_gene: TRBJ2-3
v_gene: TRBV29-1
CDR3aa: CSVVWPTKSTDTQYF
CDR3nt: TGCAGCGTTGTCTGGCCAACTAAAAGCACAGATACGCAGTATTTT

abundance: once
d_gene: TRBD1
j_gene: TRBJ2-2
v_gene: TRBV29-1
CDR3aa: CSGQGQGHTGELFF
CDR3nt: TGCAGCGGCCAAGGACAGGGGCACACCGGGGAGCTGTTTTTT

abundance: many
d_gene: NA
j_gene: TRBJ1-5
v_gene: TRBV19
CDR3aa: CASSIRTSQPQHF
CDR3nt: TGTGCCAGTAGTATAAGGACGTCTCAGCCCCAGCATTTT

abundance: NA
d_gene: TRBD2
j_gene: TRBJ2-5
v_gene: TRBV2
CDR3aa: CASIQRGERETQYF
CDR3nt: TGTGCCAGCATCCAACGGGGGGAACGGGAGACCCAGTACTTC

abundance: many
d_gene: NA
j_gene: TRBJ1-6
v_gene: TRBV7-2
CDR3aa: CASSFEEAGSYNSPLHF
CDR3nt: TGTGCCAGCAGCTTCGAAGAGGCAGGGTCCTATAATTCACCCCTCCACTTT

abundance: many
d_gene: NA
j_gene: TRBJ1-5
v_gene: TRBV7-2
CDR3aa: CASSPSPYRRGGNQPQHF
CDR3nt: TGTGCCAGCAGCCCCTCACCGTACAGGCGCGGGGGCAATCAGCCCCAGCATTTT

abundance: NA
d_gene: NA
j_gene: TRBJ2-2
v_gene: TRBV12-3/TRBV12-4
CDR3aa: CASSSRWTGEPFF
CDR3nt: TGTGCCAGCAGCAGCCGGTGGACCGGGGAGCCGTTTTTT

abundance: many
d_gene: TRBD1
j_gene: TRBJ1-1
v_gene: TRBV6-6
CDR3aa: CASSSAGQGLTEAFF
CDR3nt: TGTGCCAGCAGTTCCGCCGGACAGGGATTAACTGAAGCTTTCTTT

abundance: many
d_gene: TRBD1
j_gene: TRBJ2-7
v_gene: TRBV25-1
CDR3aa: CASSGLGTENYEQYF
CDR3nt: TGTGCCAGTTCGGGTCTCGGGACAGAAAACTACGAGCAGTACTTC

abundance: many
d_gene: NA
j_gene: TRBJ1-6
v_gene: TRBV12-3/TRBV12-4
CDR3aa: CASSFERVGSPLHF
CDR3nt: TGTGCCAGCAGTTTCGAAAGGGTGGGTTCACCCCTCCACTTT

abundance: few
d_gene: NA
j_gene: TRBJ1-1
v_gene: TRBV29-1
CDR3aa: CSVAGHMNTEAFF
CDR3nt: TGCAGCGTCGCCGGCCATATGAACACTGAAGCTTTCTTT

abundance: many
d_gene: TRBD1
j_gene: TRBJ2-5
v_gene: TRBV11-2
CDR3aa: CASSFGTGLETQYF
CDR3nt: TGTGCCAGCAGCTTCGGGACAGGGCTGGAGACCCAGTACTTC

abundance: many
d_gene: NA
j_gene: TRBJ2-2
v_gene: TRBV9
CDR3aa: CASSVVGGDTGELFF
CDR3nt: TGTGCCAGCAGCGTAGTAGGAGGGGACACCGGGGAGCTGTTTTTT

abundance: many
d_gene: TRBD2
j_gene: TRBJ2-7
v_gene: TRBV7-2
CDR3aa: CASSLASGAYEQYF
CDR3nt: TGTGCCAGCAGCTTGGCCAGCGGGGCCTACGAGCAGTACTTC

abundance: NA
d_gene: NA
j_gene: TRBJ2-7
v_gene: TRBV27
CDR3aa: CASRTGQGNLEQYF
CDR3nt: TGTGCCAGCCGTACCGGGCAGGGGAACCTCGAGCAGTACTTC

abundance: NA
d_gene: TRBD1
j_gene: TRBJ2-7
v_gene: TRBV6-5
CDR3aa: CASTLTGGYEQYF
CDR3nt: TGTGCCAGCACCCTGACAGGGGGCTACGAGCAGTACTTC

abundance: many
d_gene: NA
j_gene: TRBJ2-6
v_gene: TRBV5-1
CDR3aa: CASSLTSVQAGANVLTF
CDR3nt: TGCGCCAGCAGCTTGACATCCGTCCAGGCGGGGGCCAACGTCCTGACTTTC

abundance: NA
d_gene: NA
j_gene: TRBJ1-1
v_gene: TRBV6-2/TRBV6-3
CDR3aa: CASSYSQTLVSRKEAFF
CDR3nt: TGTGCCAGCAGTTACTCGCAAACCTTGGTGAGTCGGAAGGAAGCTTTCTTT

abundance: many
d_gene: TRBD1
j_gene: TRBJ1-2
v_gene: TRBV7-6
CDR3aa: CASSLGGTGGNYGYTF
CDR3nt: TGTGCCAGCAGCTTAGGGGGGACAGGGGGCAACTATGGCTACACCTTC

abundance: NA
d_gene: NA
j_gene: TRBJ2-6
v_gene: TRBV5-1
CDR3aa: CASSLAPGPGANVLTF
CDR3nt: TGCGCCAGCAGCTTGGCCCCGGGCCCTGGGGCCAACGTCCTGACTTTC

abundance: NA
d_gene: NA
j_gene: TRBJ2-2
v_gene: TRBV29-1
CDR3aa: CSSDDAGSPGELFF
CDR3nt: TGCAGCAGTGACGACGCGGGTAGTCCCGGGGAGCTGTTTTTT

abundance: NA
d_gene: NA
j_gene: TRBJ1-4
v_gene: TRBV20-1
CDR3aa: CSARGEKLLF
CDR3nt: TGCAGTGCTAGAGGCGAAAAACTGCTTTTT